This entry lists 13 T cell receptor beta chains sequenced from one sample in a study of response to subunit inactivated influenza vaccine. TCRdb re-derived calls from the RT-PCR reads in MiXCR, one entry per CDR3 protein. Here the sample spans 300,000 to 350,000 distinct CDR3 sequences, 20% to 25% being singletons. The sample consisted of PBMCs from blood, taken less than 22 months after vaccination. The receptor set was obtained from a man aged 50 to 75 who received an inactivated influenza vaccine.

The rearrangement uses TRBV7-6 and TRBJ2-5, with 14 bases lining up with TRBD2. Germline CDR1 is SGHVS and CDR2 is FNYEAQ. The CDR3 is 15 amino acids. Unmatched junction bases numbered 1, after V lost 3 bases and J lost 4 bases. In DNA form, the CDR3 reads TGTGCCAGCAGCTTCGGACTAGCGGGAGGAGAGACCCAGTACTTC. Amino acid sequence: CASSFGLAGGETQYF.

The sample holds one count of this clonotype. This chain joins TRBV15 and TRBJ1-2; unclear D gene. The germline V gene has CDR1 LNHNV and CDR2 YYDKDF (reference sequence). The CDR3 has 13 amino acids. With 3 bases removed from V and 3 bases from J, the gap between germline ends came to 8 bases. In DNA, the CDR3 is TGTGCCACCAGCAGCTCGACTGACTATGGCTACACCTTC. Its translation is CATSSSTDYGYTF.

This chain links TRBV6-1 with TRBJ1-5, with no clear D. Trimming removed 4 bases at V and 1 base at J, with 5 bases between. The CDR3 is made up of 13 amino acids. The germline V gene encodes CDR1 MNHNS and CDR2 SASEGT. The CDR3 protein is CASSAVSNQPQHF. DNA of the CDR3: TGTGCCAGCAGTGCCGTCAGCAATCAGCCCCAGCATTTT.

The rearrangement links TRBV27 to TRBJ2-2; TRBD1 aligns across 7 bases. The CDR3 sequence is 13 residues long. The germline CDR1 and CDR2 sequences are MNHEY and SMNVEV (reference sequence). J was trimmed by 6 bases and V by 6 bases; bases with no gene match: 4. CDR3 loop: CASRNRGAGELFF. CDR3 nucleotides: TGTGCCAGCAGGAACAGGGGCGCCGGGGAGCTGTTTTTT.

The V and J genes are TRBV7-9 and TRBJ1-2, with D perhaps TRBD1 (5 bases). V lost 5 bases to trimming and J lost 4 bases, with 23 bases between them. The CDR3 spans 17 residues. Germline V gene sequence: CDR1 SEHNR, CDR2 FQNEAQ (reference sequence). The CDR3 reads CASSIAGTANTAYGYTF. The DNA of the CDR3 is TGTGCCAGCAGCATTGCCGGGACGGCTAACACCGCCTATGGCTACACCTTC.

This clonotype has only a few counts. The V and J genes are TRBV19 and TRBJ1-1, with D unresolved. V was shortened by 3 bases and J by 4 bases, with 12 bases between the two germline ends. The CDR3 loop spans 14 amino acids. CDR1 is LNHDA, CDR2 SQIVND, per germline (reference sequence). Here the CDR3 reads CASSIWFEGTEAFF. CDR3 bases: TGTGCCAGTAGTATCTGGTTTGAGGGCACTGAAGCTTTCTTT.

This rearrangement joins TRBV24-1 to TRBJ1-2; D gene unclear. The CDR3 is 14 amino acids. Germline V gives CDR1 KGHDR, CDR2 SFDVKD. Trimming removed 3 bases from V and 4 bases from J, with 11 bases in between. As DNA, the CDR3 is TGTGCCACCAGTGATCCAGTCTCAGCCTATGGCTACACCTTC. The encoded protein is CATSDPVSAYGYTF.

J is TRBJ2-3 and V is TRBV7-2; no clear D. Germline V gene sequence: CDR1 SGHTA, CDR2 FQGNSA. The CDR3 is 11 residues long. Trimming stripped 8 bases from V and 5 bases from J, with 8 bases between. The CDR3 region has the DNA TGTGCCAGCGGGGATCGAGATACGCAGTATTTT. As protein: CASGDRDTQYF. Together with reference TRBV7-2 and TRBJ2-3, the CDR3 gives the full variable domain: GAGVSQSPSNKVTEKGKDVELRCDPISGHTALYWYRQSLGQGLEFLIYFQGNSAPDKSGLPSDRFSAERTGGSVSTLTIQRTQQEDSAVYLCASGDRDTQYFGPGTRLTVL.

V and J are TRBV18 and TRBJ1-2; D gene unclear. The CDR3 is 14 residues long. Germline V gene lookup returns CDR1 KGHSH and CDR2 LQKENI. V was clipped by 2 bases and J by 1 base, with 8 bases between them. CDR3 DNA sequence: TGTGCCAGCTCACCAGCGACAAATAACTATGGCTACACCTTC. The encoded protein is CASSPATNNYGYTF. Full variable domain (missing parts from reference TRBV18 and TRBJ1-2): NAGVMQNPRHLVRRRGQEARLRCSPMKGHSHVYWYRQLPEEGLKFMVYLQKENIIDESGMPKERFSAEFPKEGPSILRIQQVVRGDSAAYFCASSPATNNYGYTFGSGTRLTVV.

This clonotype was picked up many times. The CDR3 region has the DNA TGTGCCAGCAGTGAGGGACAGGGGGCCGGCTATGGCTACACCTTC. It codes for CASSEGQGAGYGYTF. The chain uses TRBV6-1 and TRBJ1-2, with 12 bases that match TRBD1. Trimming cost V 3 bases and J 4 bases; bases outside gene matches: 3. From germline, CDR1 is MNHNS and CDR2 SASEGT. The CDR3 has 15 amino acids.

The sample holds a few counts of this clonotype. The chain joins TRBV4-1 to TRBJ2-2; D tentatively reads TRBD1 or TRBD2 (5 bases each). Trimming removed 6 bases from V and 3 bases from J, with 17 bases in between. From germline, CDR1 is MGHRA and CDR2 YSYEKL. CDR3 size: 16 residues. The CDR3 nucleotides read TGCGCCAGCAGATCTGTGGGGCGGAGGCACACCGGGGAGCTGTTTTTT. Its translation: CASRSVGRRHTGELFF.

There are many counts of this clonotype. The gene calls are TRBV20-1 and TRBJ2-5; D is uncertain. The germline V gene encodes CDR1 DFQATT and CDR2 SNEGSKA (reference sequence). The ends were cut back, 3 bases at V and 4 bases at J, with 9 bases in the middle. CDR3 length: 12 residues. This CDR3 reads CSARIWAETQYF. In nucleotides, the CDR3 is TGCAGTGCTAGGATCTGGGCAGAGACCCAGTACTTC.

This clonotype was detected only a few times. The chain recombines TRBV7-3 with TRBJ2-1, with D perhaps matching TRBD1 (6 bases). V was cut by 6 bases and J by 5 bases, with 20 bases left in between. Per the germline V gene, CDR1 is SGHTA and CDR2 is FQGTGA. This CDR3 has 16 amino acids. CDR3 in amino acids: CASSLWMTGTNNEQFF. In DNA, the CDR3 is TGTGCCAGCAGTCTATGGATGACAGGAACCAACAATGAGCAGTTCTTC.